Given below is one T cell receptor (beta chain) in context. Its antigen is undetermined. The source of the sample is a study of T cell responses to AZD1222 COVID-19 vaccine. Study-wide findings and caveats: Among the donors, most were white British and more were female, and clonal diversity was possibly underestimated. Reportedly, nearly half the spike-specific TCRs target unmutated variant regions.

Germline V gene lookup returns CDR1 SGHRS and CDR2 YFSETQ. The CDR3 sequence is 15 residues long. J gave up 1 base and V 3 bases, and 3 bases lay outside the gene matches. Assay used: immunoSEQ multiplex PCR; TCRdb lists only in-frame clones, some missing. The table has approximately 170,000 clones, more than 85% seen once. This receptor was identified in an adult in good health. Sequenced here: peripheral blood, sampled on day 0 of AZD1222 vaccination. The rearrangement joins TRBV5-1 to TRBJ1-5; 8 bases align to TRBD1. CDR3 amino acids: CASSYGQGSNQPQHF. DNA of the CDR3: TGCGCCAGCAGCTACGGACAGGGCAGCAATCAGCCCCAGCATTTT.